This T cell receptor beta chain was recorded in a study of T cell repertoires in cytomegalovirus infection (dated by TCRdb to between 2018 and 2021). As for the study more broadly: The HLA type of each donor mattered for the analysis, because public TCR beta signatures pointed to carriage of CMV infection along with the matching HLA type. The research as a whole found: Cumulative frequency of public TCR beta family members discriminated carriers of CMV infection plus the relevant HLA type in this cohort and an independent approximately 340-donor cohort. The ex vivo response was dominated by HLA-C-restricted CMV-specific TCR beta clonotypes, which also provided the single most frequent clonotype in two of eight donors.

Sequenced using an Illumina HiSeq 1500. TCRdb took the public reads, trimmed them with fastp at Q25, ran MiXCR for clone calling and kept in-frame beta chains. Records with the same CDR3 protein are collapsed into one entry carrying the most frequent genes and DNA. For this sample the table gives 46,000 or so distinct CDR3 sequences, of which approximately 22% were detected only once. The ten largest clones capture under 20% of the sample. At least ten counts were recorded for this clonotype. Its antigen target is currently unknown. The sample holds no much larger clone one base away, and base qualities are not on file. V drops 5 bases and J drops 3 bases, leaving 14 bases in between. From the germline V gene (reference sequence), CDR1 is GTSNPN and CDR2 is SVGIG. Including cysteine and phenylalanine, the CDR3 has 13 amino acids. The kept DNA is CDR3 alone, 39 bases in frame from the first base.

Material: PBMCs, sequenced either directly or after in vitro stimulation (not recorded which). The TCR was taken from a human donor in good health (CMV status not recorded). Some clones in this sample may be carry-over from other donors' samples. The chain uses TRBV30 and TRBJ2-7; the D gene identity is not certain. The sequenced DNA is TGTGCCTGGGCGATCGGCGCCGTCTACGAGCAGTACTTC. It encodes CAWAIGAVYEQYF.